The 2 T cell receptor beta chains in this list originate from one sample, sequenced in a study of CD8+ T cells in alopecia areata. As the sequencing template, cDNA was produced by extracting RNA and reverse transcribing it. Sequencing was performed with immunoSEQ multiplex PCR; in TCRdb, only in-frame clones are kept and a portion is missing. The sample lists 110,000 or so clones, 55% to 60% occurring once. Described treatment: oral pan-JAK inhibitor, 5-10 mg twice daily. Source: CD4+ T cells sorted from blood, taken at week 24, from a patient treated with tofacitinib. The receptors stem from a human donor with alopecia areata.

This chain connects TRBV9 to TRBJ1-6, with D possibly TRBD1 on 6 matching bases. Germline CDR1 and CDR2: SGDLS and YYNGEE. The CDR3 has 14 residues. Trimming pared 0 bases from V and 10 bases from J, leaving 11 bases between. The CDR3 region is CASSVGGGRSPLHF. The CDR3 nucleotides are TGTGCCAGCAGCGTAGGAGGGGGGAGATCACCCCTCCACTTT.

The chain is built from TRBV2 and TRBJ2-7; TRBD2 might be the D (6 bases). This CDR3 contains 14 residues. The germline V gene has CDR1 SNHLY and CDR2 FYNNEI. V lost 11 bases to trimming and J lost 2 bases, with 19 bases between them. CDR3: CAGGPGLGAYEQYF. The CDR3 DNA sequence: TGTGCCGGCGGACCGGGACTTGGAGCCTACGAGCAGTACTTC.